This T cell receptor beta chain was retrieved from a study of PD-L1 blockade in urothelial cancer. Trimming removed 1 base from V and 6 bases from J; junction bases left unmatched: 5. The germline gives CDR1 SGHTA, CDR2 FQGNSA. The CDR3 consists of 15 residues. Using immunoSEQ multiplex PCR, the repertoire was profiled, and TCRdb retains in-frame clones only, with some absent. The sample includes about 52,000 clones, approximately 77% seen only once; the top ten take over 3.5%. The receptor was isolated from a man aged 70-80 years with urothelial cancer. The V gene is TRBV7-2, the J gene TRBJ2-1; 8 nucleotides agree with TRBD2. Specimen: PBMCs, collected around atezolizumab (anti-PD-L1) treatment. The CDR3 region has the DNA TGTGCCAGCAGCTTAGACAGCGGGGGCCGCAATGAGCAGTTCTTC. Translating it yields CASSLDSGGRNEQFF.